This section outlines one TCR beta chain sequence together with its context. The antigen remains unidentified. Sample-barcoded 5' priming and a J-beta primer mix drove a second PCR of 7 to 11 cycles. A template-switch adaptor containing 12 random nucleotides labeled each cDNA molecule. One entry per CDR3 protein, called by TCRdb with MiXCR from the 5' RACE reads. Among 780,000 or so distinct CDR3 sequences listed, just under 25% were seen once. The sample comes from a study of blood T cells in healthy people across ages. Study conclusions and caveats: Among long-lived donors, naive CD4+ cells were more numerous and diversity higher than in aged donors.

In addition, the sample was reused for a study of T cells of mothers and their children. Turning to that study: TCR recombination output is shaped by thymic selection similarly in related and unrelated pairs. Researchers report slightly higher, though non-significant, overlap in related mother-child pairs than in unrelated pairs.

The receptor's source is a boy younger than 18 in good health. The source material was blood.

CDR3 sequence reads: CASSYRQGTEAFF. CDR3 bases: TGTGCCAGCAGTTACAGACAGGGCACTGAAGCTTTCTTT. V and J are TRBV6-5 and TRBJ1-1; 7 nucleotides line up with TRBD1. Germline CDR1 and CDR2: MNHEY and SVGAGI. The CDR3 has 13 amino acids. Trimming removed 2 bases from V and 4 bases from J; junction bases left unmatched: 1.